This TCR beta chain derives from a study of T cell repertoires in cytomegalovirus infection. The wider study: It was the public TCR beta signatures that indicated both CMV infection and matching HLA type. Overall study findings and caveats: Of the TCR beta families, the public ones yielded a cumulative frequency that identified carriers of CMV plus the relevant HLA. Dominating the ex vivo response were TCR beta clonotypes that were CMV-specific and HLA-C-restricted.

The ends were cut back, 8 bases at V and 1 base at J, with 14 bases in the middle. This CDR3 spans 15 amino acids. The germline V gene encodes CDR1 KGHSH and CDR2 LQKENI. TCRdb redid the calling of the reads with MiXCR, one entry per CDR3 protein. The sample has about 240,000 distinct CDR3 sequences; approximately 13% are singletons. This clonotype occurred a few times. Its target is unknown. The clonotype originates from a human donor in good health (CMV status not recorded). Some clones in this sample may be carry-over from other donors' samples. Sequenced material: PBMCs. The chain uses TRBV18 and TRBJ2-2; D is possibly TRBD1 (6 bases). The CDR3 reads CASRIGQMNTGELFF. The CDR3 DNA reads as TGTGCCAGCCGGATAGGACAGATGAACACCGGGGAGCTGTTTTTT. The full variable domain, completed using reference TRBV18 and TRBJ2-2, is NAGVMQNPRHLVRRRGQEARLRCSPMKGHSHVYWYRQLPEEGLKFMVYLQKENIIDESGMPKERFSAEFPKEGPSILRIQQVVRGDSAAYFCASRIGQMNTGELFFGEGSRLTVL.